This record looks at one T cell receptor (beta chain) sequence and its context. The antigen remains undetermined. This entry belongs to a study of shared clonotypes between healthy human individuals. General observations from the study: In the sorted subsets, rarefaction showed sequencing was incomplete despite large depth. In a few donors, around 5% of naive CD4 clonotypes appeared in common. Estimated richness values were generally larger in naive subsets than in memory subsets.

Sorted-subset replicate PCRs used around 200 ng of genomic DNA. This amount corresponded to 33,000 or so T cell genomes. TCRdb's table, derived via immunoSEQ multiplex PCR, lists solely in-frame clones and lacks some. Of about 2.3 million clones in the sample, 90% to 95% were seen once. The sequencing input was naive CD4+ T cells from PBMCs. The sample's subset: CD45RA+ positively selected. The receptor was derived from a man aged 18 to 29 in good health. Some clones in this sample may be carry-over from other donors' samples.

CDR3 loop: CASSQFGPGTGYTGELFF. The CDR3 nucleotides are TGTGCCAGCAGCCAATTTGGTCCCGGGACTGGGTACACCGGGGAGCTGTTTTTT. V usage is TRBV14 and J usage is TRBJ2-2; a possible D gene is TRBD2 (6 bases). Germline CDR1 is SGHDN and CDR2 is FVKESK. Trimming left V 2 bases short and J 3 bases short, with 19 bases between. This CDR3 has 18 amino acids.